The clone carrying this TCR beta chain occurred a few times. Its antigen is not identified. As it was prepared, the TCRbeta library received unique molecular identifiers. TCRdb used MiXCR to reprocess the PCR reads, holding one entry per CDR3 protein. The data contain hundreds of thousands of distinct CDR3 sequences, about 9.9% of them seen just once; the ten biggest clones take up roughly a quarter. The CDR3 contains 14 residues. The V gene lost 3 bases and the J gene lost 5 bases, with 15 bases spanning the gap. Germline V gene sequence: CDR1 DFQATT, CDR2 SNEGSKA (reference sequence). The entry originates in a study of T-cell reconstitution after alpha-beta-depleted transplantation in children. Findings and limits, study-wide: The origin of alpha-beta T cells about two months after transplant was reportedly several hundred expanded graft clones. Surviving thymic progenitors and recipient T cells were the source of high TCRbeta diversity at day 60 in some patients.

The receptor comes from a male patient aged 2 to 10 who had a stem cell transplant for chronic granulomatous disease, so the T cells may come from the graft donor. The chain is built from TRBV20-1 and TRBJ2-3, with D tentatively TRBD1 (5 bases). The input for sequencing was peripheral blood, taken 180 days after TCRalphabeta/CD19-depleted stem cell transplant. This chain's CDR3 is CSASAWGGVDTQYF. The CDR3 bases are TGCAGTGCTAGCGCGTGGGGCGGAGTAGATACGCAGTATTTT.